The 21 T cell receptor beta chains listed next were all sequenced from one sample in a study of molecular identifiers for immune sequencing clone quantification. One entry per CDR3 protein results from TCRdb running MiXCR on the PCR reads. The sample lists some 580,000 distinct CDR3 sequences, 25% seen once, with 0.7% to 0.95% in the top ten. Material for sequencing was naive CD8+ T cells from blood, with Jurkat cell RNA spiked in. Subset described: FACS-sorted CD8+CD4-CCR7+CD45RA+ naive T cells. Every receptor here comes from a human donor in good health. Some libraries in this study had Jurkat cell RNA spiked in.

V usage is TRBV24-1 and J usage is TRBJ2-2; 9 bases align to TRBD1. The CDR3 is made up of 17 amino acids. CDR1 and CDR2 (germline): KGHDR, SFDVKD. The V segment lost 5 bases and the J segment 3 bases; nucleotides outside the gene matches: 9. CDR3 nucleotide sequence: TGTGCCACCAGTGGTACACCGGGACAGGGAGACACCGGGGAGCTGTTTTTT. It yields the protein CATSGTPGQGDTGELFF.

The rearrangement joins TRBV7-9 to TRBJ2-1, with D uncertain. The CDR3 runs to 13 residues. CDR1 SEHNR and CDR2 FQNEAQ come from the germline V gene (reference sequence). V lost 4 bases and J 3 bases, leaving 7 bases between the germline ends. CDR3 residues: CASSSTIYNEQFF. In nucleotides, the CDR3 is TGTGCCAGCAGCTCTACCATCTACAATGAGCAGTTCTTC.

On this clonotype: Just one base apart from a much larger clone, this may be a read error. The chain employs TRBV29-1 and TRBJ2-7, with D possibly being TRBD1 or TRBD2 (5 bases each). The ends were cut back, 5 bases at V and 6 bases at J, with 14 bases in the middle. This CDR3 region has 12 residues. Germline-derived CDR1 and CDR2 are SQVTM and ANQGSEA. The CDR3 loop reads CSVSGTPCEQYF. The CDR3 DNA reads as TGCAGCGTTTCCGGGACGCCCTGCGAGCAGTACTTC.

The chain links TRBV3-1 to TRBJ2-5, with 7 nucleotides matching TRBD2. With V trimmed by 0 bases and J by 2 bases, 6 bases remained unmatched. The CDR3 contains 16 residues. Germline values: CDR1 LGHDT, CDR2 YNNKEL (reference sequence). The CDR3 here is CASSQDRASGQETQYF. The CDR3 region has the DNA TGTGCCAGCAGCCAAGATAGGGCTAGCGGACAAGAGACCCAGTACTTC.

A remark on this clonotype: This may be a read error, as it is one base from a much larger clone. V usage is TRBV3-1 and J usage is TRBJ1-4; no clear D gene. The CDR3 is 15 residues long. The V gene lost 1 base and the J gene lost 0 bases, with 6 bases spanning the gap. Germline loops: CDR1 LGHDT, CDR2 YNNKEL (reference sequence). CDR3 DNA: TGTGCCAGCAGCCAAGGAGACACAACTAATGAAAAACTGTTTTTT. Translating it yields CASSQGDTTNEKLFF.

The chain carries TRBV20-1 and TRBJ2-5; 7 nucleotides line up with TRBD2. This CDR3 is 13 amino acids long. The ends lost 5 bases at V and 4 bases at J; junction bases unmatched: 7. The germline V gene has CDR1 DFQATT and CDR2 SNEGSKA (reference sequence). In DNA, the CDR3 is TGCAGTGCTGCCGGACTAGATGGAGAGACCCAGTACTTC. It specifies CSAAGLDGETQYF.

The chain is built from TRBV2 and TRBJ1-6, with no clear D. Germline V gene data show CDR1 as SNHLY and CDR2 as FYNNEI. CDR3 length: 14 amino acids. Trimming shortened V by 5 bases and J by 19 bases, and 24 bases separated the two germline ends. CDR3 sequence: CASSTREAKLHSHF. In nucleotides, the CDR3 is TGTGCCAGCAGTACCCGGGAGGCCAAACTACATTCTCACTTT.

On this clonotype: It may be a read error: a sequence one base away is much more abundant. The CDR3, as DNA: TGTGCCTGCAGTTTAGCTAGCGGGGGGCTCAAAAACATTCAGTACTTC. Residues: CACSLASGGLKNIQYF. This chain links TRBV12-3 or TRBV12-4 with TRBJ2-4; TRBD2 matches 11 bases. The CDR3 runs to 16 residues.

The table lists this clonotype with many counts. The rearrangement joins TRBV28 to TRBJ2-7; D gene uncertain. Trimming removed 4 bases at V and 7 bases at J, with 17 bases between. Germline V gene sequence: CDR1 MDHEN, CDR2 SYDVKM. This CDR3 is 14 amino acids long. CDR3 region: CASSSYNSPGEQYF. The CDR3 DNA follows: TGTGCCAGCAGTTCTTATAACAGCCCCGGGGAGCAGTACTTC.

V usage is TRBV27 and J usage is TRBJ2-2; a weak D match, TRBD2 (5 bases). The ends were cut back, 6 bases at V and 6 bases at J, with 20 bases in the middle. CDR1 and CDR2 from the germline V gene are MNHEY and SMNVEV (reference sequence). The CDR3 has 16 residues. The CDR3 sequence is CASSWAGQINPGELFF. In nucleotides, the CDR3 is TGTGCCAGCAGCTGGGCGGGTCAGATTAACCCCGGGGAGCTGTTTTTT.

Details on this clonotype: A single base separates this from a much larger clone, so it may be a read error. The chain employs TRBV27 and TRBJ2-6, with D perhaps matching TRBD1 (6 bases). There are 18 residues in the CDR3. CDR1 and CDR2 (germline): MNHEY, SMNVEV (reference sequence). The CDR3 region is CASSSIQGGRSGANALTF. CDR3 DNA sequence: TGTGCCAGCAGTTCCATACAGGGTGGTCGATCTGGGGCCAACGCCCTGACTTTC.

As to this clonotype: This may be a read error: a much more frequent sequence differs by one nucleotide. Since no conserved phenylalanine or tryptophan closes the CDR3, a read error is the likely cause. The gene calls are TRBV19 and TRBJ2-3; 7 bases agree with TRBD2. The CDR3 totals 14 residues. J was trimmed by 0 bases and V by 9 bases; bases with no gene match: 6. The germline V gene has CDR1 LNHDA and CDR2 SQIVND (reference sequence). The DNA of the CDR3 is TGTGCCAGCGGAAGCGGGATTAGCACAGATACGCAGTATTCT. Its translation is CASGSGISTDTQYS.

This clonotype was seen a few times. The chain couples TRBV4-3 to TRBJ1-5; the D gene is possibly TRBD1 (6 bases). Germline-derived CDR1 and CDR2 are LGHNA and YSLEER. The CDR3 sequence is 15 residues long. The ends were cut back, 3 bases at V and 7 bases at J, with 16 bases in the middle. CDR3 nucleotide sequence: TGCGCCAGCAGCCAGACCAGGGGTCCGGGGCAGCCCCAGCATTTT. This encodes CASSQTRGPGQPQHF.

This clonotype was seen only once. The junction and the germline gene differ at one end; a read error may be behind it. The chain combines TRBV12-3 or TRBV12-4 with TRBJ1-1; no clear D gene. The CDR3 has 13 amino acids. This CDR3 is CASSFEVKTEAFF. In DNA, the CDR3 is TGTGCCAGCAGTTTCGAGGTGAAAACTGAAGCCTTCTTT.

The chain joins TRBV19 to TRBJ1-4, with no clear D. CDR1 is LNHDA, CDR2 SQIVND, per germline (reference sequence). The CDR3 runs to 14 residues. V was cut by 6 bases and J by 0 bases, with 8 bases left in between. The CDR3, as DNA: TGTGCCAGTAGCGGGGATACAACTAATGAAAAACTGTTTTTT. Encoded protein: CASSGDTTNEKLFF.

The gene calls are TRBV30 and TRBJ2-2; no clear D. Germline V gives CDR1 GTSNPN, CDR2 SVGIG (reference sequence). The CDR3 is 15 residues long. V gave up 4 bases and J gave up 1 base, with 13 bases separating them. The DNA for the CDR3 is TGTGCCTGGACCTATGGACCCAAGAACACCGGGGAGCTGTTTTTT. This translates into CAWTYGPKNTGELFF.

This chain links TRBV11-2 with TRBJ2-2; no reliable D call. V dropped 7 bases and J dropped 2 bases, with 5 bases sitting between them. The CDR3 extends over 12 amino acids. The germline V gene has CDR1 SGHAT and CDR2 FQNNGV. The CDR3 region is CASNLNTGELFF. In nucleotides, the CDR3 is TGTGCCAGCAACCTTAACACCGGGGAGCTGTTTTTT.

V usage is TRBV3-1 and J usage is TRBJ2-3; no clear D. With 1 base removed from V and 5 bases from J, the gap between germline ends came to 7 bases. CDR1 LGHDT and CDR2 YNNKEL come from the germline V gene (reference sequence). This CDR3 is built from 13 residues. The CDR3 region is CASSQGGEDTQYF. Written as DNA, the CDR3 is TGTGCCAGCAGCCAAGGTGGGGAAGATACGCAGTATTTT.

The chain joins TRBV6-2 or TRBV6-3 to TRBJ2-7; TRBD2 aligns across 7 bases. The CDR3 consists of 15 residues. Losses at the gene ends were 4 bases for V and 0 bases for J; bases not matched to a gene: 6. Germline V gene sequence: CDR1 MNHEY, CDR2 SVGEGT. The CDR3, as DNA: TGTGCCAGCAGTTCCGGGACTACTAACTCCTACGAGCAGTACTTC. Amino acid sequence: CASSSGTTNSYEQYF.

This clonotype was picked up many times. The chain combines TRBV6-1 with TRBJ1-4, with D unresolved. V lost 5 bases, J lost 1 base, and 8 bases lay in between. Germline CDR1 reads MNHNS; CDR2 reads SASEGT. The CDR3 is 14 amino acids. CDR3 DNA: TGTGCCAGCAGTATCTTACAAACTAATGAAAAACTGTTTTTT. This gives the protein CASSILQTNEKLFF.

This clonotype was recorded a few times. The gene calls are TRBV6-5 and TRBJ2-1, with 16 positions matching TRBD2. Germline V lookup: CDR1 MNHEY, CDR2 SVGAGI. V lost 5 bases and J lost 2; bases outside the gene matches: 6. The CDR3 runs 18 residues. CDR3 protein: CASSPGTSGRGAYNEQFF. The CDR3 nucleotides read TGTGCCAGCAGTCCGGGGACTAGCGGGAGGGGGGCCTACAATGAGCAGTTCTTC.